The source of this T cell receptor (beta chain) is a study of blood T cell repertoires in COVID-19. Study-level background: From T cells, B-cell-depleted T cells, or PBMCs came the material, which was cDNA or gDNA.

Germline V gene data show CDR1 as SGHRS and CDR2 as YFSETQ. The V and J ends lost 4 bases and 4 bases respectively, with 14 bases between them. This CDR3 comprises 15 residues. Participants were aged roughly 18 to 90 years, lived in 24 US areas, and enrolled virtually. Participant-given clinical history determined each cohort assignment. The method was immunoSEQ multiplex PCR; TCRdb's version includes in-frame clones alone and lacks a portion of them. The data show over 250,000 clones, around 80% seen once. The V call is TRBV5-1, the J call TRBJ2-2, with TRBD1 as a possible D gene (6 bases). The sample comprised PBMCs or T cells enriched from blood (not recorded which). The clonotype originates from a man aged 25 to 40 with acute COVID-19. The CDR3 nucleotides are TGCGCCAGCAGCAAGACAGGTTCCATCACCGGGGAGCTGTTTTTT. Its protein product is CASSKTGSITGELFF.